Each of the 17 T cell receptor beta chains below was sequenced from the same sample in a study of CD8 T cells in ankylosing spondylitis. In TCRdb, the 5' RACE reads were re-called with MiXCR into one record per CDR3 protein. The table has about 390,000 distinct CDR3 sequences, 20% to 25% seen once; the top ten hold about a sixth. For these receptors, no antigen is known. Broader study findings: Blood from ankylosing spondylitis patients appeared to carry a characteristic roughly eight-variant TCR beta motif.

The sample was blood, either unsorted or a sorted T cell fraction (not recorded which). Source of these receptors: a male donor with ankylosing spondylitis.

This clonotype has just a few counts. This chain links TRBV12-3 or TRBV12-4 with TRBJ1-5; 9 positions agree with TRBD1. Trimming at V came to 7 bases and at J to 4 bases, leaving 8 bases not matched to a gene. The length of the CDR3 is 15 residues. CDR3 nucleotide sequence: TGTGCCAGCACCGCCTCCGGGACAGGGAATCAGCCCCAGCATTTT. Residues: CASTASGTGNQPQHF.

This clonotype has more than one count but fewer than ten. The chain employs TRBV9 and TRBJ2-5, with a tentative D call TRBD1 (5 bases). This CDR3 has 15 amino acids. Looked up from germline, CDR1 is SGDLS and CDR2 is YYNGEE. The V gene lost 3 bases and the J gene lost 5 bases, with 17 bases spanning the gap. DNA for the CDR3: TGTGCCAGCAGCGCGGACACGACCTCTGGGGAGACCCAGTACTTC. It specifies CASSADTTSGETQYF.

CDR3 coding DNA: TGCAGTGCGGAAAAGGGACTAGTTAGCACCGGGGAGCTGTTTTTT. Its protein is CSAEKGLVSTGELFF. The rearrangement joins TRBV20-1 to TRBJ2-2, with TRBD2 matching over 8 bases. CDR3 length: 15 residues. Germline lookup yields CDR1 DFQATT and CDR2 SNEGSKA (reference sequence). J gave up 4 bases and V 6 bases, and 10 bases lay outside the gene matches.

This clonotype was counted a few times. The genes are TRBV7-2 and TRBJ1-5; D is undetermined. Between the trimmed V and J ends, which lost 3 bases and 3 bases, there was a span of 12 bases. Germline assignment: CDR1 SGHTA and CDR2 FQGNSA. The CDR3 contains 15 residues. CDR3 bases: TGTGCCAGCAGCTTCCGGGGAACGGCCAATCAGCCCCAGCATTTT. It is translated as CASSFRGTANQPQHF.

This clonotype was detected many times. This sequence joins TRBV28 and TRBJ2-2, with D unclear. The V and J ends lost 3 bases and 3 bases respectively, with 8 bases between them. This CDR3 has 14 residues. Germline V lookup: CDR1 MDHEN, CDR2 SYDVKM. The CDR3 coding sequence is TGTGCCAGCAGTTTGCTTTGGGACACCGGGGAGCTGTTTTTT. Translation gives CASSLLWDTGELFF.

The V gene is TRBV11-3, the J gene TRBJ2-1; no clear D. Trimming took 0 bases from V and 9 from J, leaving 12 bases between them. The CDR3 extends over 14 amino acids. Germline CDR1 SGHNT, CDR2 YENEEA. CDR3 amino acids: CASSLDRQIPEQFF. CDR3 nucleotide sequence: TGTGCCAGCAGCTTAGATCGCCAGATCCCTGAGCAGTTCTTC.

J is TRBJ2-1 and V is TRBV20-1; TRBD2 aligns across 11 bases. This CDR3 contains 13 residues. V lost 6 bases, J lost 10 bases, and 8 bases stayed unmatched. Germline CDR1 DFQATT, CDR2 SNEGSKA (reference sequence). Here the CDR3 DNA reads TGCAGTGCCATAGCGGGAGGGAATTCCGAGCAGTTCTTC. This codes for CSAIAGGNSEQFF.

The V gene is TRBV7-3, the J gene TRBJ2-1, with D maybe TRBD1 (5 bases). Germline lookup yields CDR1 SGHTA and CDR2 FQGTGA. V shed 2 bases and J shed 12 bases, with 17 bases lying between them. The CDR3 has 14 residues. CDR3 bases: TGTGCCAGCAGCTTAGCGTCGGCCAGGGCCCCGCAGTTCTTC. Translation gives CASSLASARAPQFF.

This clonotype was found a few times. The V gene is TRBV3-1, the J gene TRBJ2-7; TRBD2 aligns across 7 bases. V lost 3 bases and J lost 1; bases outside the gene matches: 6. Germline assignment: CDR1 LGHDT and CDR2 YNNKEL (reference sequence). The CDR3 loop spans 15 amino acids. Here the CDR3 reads CASSQTGEGSYEQYF. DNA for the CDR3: TGTGCCAGCAGCCAGACGGGGGAGGGGTCCTACGAGCAGTACTTC.

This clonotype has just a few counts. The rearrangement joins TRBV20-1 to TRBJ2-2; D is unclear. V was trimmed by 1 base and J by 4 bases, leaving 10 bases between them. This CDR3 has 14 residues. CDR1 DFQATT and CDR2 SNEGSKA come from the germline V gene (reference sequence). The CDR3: CSARASIATGELFF. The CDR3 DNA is TGCAGTGCTAGAGCCAGCATCGCCACCGGGGAGCTGTTTTTT.

The CDR3 DNA is TGCGCCAGCAGCTTACAGACAGGGACGGCCTACGAGCAGTACTTC. Its translation: CASSLQTGTAYEQYF. The rearrangement uses TRBV5-1 and TRBJ2-7; 7 nucleotides agree with TRBD1. From germline, CDR1 is SGHRS and CDR2 YFSETQ. The CDR3 totals 15 residues. V shed 2 bases, J shed 2 bases, and the junction held 7 bases outside the gene matches. The full variable domain, its missing parts supplied by reference TRBV5-1 and TRBJ2-7, is KAGVTQTPRYLIKTRGQQVTLSCSPISGHRSVSWYQQTPGQGLQFLFEYFSETQRNKGNFPGRFSGRQFSNSRSEMNVSTLELGDSALYLCASSLQTGTAYEQYFGPGTRLTVT.

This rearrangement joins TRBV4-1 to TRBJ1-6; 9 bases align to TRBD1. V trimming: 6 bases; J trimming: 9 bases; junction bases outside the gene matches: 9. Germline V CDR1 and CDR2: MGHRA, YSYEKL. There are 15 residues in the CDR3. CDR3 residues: CASSQPGTGRSPLHF. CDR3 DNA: TGCGCCAGCAGTCAACCCGGGACAGGGCGTTCACCCCTCCACTTT.

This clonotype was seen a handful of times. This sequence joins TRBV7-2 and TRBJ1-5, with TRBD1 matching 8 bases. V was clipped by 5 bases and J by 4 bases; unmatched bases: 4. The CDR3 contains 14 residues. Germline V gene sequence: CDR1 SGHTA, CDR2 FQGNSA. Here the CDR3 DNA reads TGTGCCAGCAGCGGACGGGACAGGAATCAGCCCCAGCATTTT. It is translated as CASSGRDRNQPQHF.

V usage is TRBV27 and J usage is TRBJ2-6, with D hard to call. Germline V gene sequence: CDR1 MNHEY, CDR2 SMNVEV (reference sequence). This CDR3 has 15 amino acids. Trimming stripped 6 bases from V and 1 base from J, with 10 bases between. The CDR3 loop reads CASRSQRSGANVLTF. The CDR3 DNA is TGTGCCAGCAGGTCCCAGCGTTCTGGGGCCAACGTCCTGACTTTC.

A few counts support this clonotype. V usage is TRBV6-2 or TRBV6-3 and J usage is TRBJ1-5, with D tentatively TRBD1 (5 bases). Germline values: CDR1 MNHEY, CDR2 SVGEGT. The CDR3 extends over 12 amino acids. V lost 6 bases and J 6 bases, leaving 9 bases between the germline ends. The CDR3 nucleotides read TGTGCCAGCAGCGGGGCGGCTCAGCCCCAGCATTTT. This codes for CASSGAAQPQHF.

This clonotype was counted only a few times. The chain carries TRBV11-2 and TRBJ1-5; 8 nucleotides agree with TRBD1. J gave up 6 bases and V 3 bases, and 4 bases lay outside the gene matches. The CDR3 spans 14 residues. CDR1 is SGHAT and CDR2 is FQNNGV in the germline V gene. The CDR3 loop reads CASSFSGGGQPQHF. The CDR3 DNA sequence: TGTGCCAGCAGCTTCTCAGGGGGCGGTCAGCCCCAGCATTTT.

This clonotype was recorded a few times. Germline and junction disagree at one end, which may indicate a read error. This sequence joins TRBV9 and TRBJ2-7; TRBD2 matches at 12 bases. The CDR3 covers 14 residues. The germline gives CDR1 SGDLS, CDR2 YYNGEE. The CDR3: CASSARLAGERLHF. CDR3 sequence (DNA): TGTGCCAGCAGCGCACGACTAGCGGGAGAGAGGTTACACTTC.